This TCR beta chain comes out of a study of vaccination effects on CD4 cells after COVID-19. Study overall: The participants, recipients of two vaccine doses, got either BNT162b2 or mRNA-1273. Broader study findings: The study dataset contains few convalescent patients and includes no early post-infection timepoints.

The V end lost 5 bases, the J end lost 5 bases, and 16 bases lay between the germline ends. CDR3 size: 15 residues. Per the germline V gene, CDR1 is SGHTA and CDR2 is FQGNSA. Some clones are missing from TCRdb's copy, which holds only in-frame ones; the method was immunoSEQ multiplex PCR. Of around 24,000 clones listed, 74% were seen once; the top ten hold less than 3.5%. In the ViraFEST assay, antigen-specific CD4+ clonotypes were identified by expansion after peptide-pool stimulation. The culture ran for under eleven days, and then CD4+ T cells were isolated. Vaccine recipients lacked prior SARS-CoV-2 infection and had negative nucleocapsid antibodies. Cultivation was performed at about 1.8 million PBMC per well with roughly 9.1 IU/ml IL-2 and roughly 9.3 ug/ml peptides added. IL-2 medium took the place of half the medium on both days 3 and 7. About this clone itself: Its antigen remains unidentified.

The source is a human donor who received a COVID-19 vaccine. The chain uses TRBV7-2 and TRBJ2-1; D gene uncertain. This material consisted of CD4+ T cells from PBMCs cultured with SARS-CoV-2 spike peptides, taken before COVID-19 vaccination. CDR3 nucleotides: TGTGCCAGCAGCCATTTTTTCCTCATCCACAATGAGCAGTTCTTC. Translation gives CASSHFFLIHNEQFF.